This T cell receptor (beta chain) was captured in a study of blood T cell repertoires in COVID-19. Study details: In each case, the material was cDNA or gDNA derived from T cells, B-cell-depleted T cells, or PBMCs.

Germline loops: CDR1 KGHSH, CDR2 LQKENI. CDR3 length: 15 residues. Deletions cut 0 bases from V and 0 bases from J, with 9 bases between. Profiled with immunoSEQ multiplex PCR; TCRdb holds only in-frame clones, not every one. This table has about 150,000 clones, 75% to 90% appearing once. This TCR was sampled from a woman in her forties with acute or convalescent COVID-19. The V and J genes are TRBV18 and TRBJ2-7; D unclear. The specimen sequenced was peripheral blood. The CDR3 DNA reads TGTGCCAGCTCACCACCGTCACAGTACTCCTACGAGCAGTACTTC. This gives the protein CASSPPSQYSYEQYF. Variable domain in full (rest from reference TRBV18 and TRBJ2-7): NAGVMQNPRHLVRRRGQEARLRCSPMKGHSHVYWYRQLPEEGLKFMVYLQKENIIDESGMPKERFSAEFPKEGPSILRIQQVVRGDSAAYFCASSPPSQYSYEQYFGPGTRLTVT.